The sequence of this T cell receptor (beta chain) was determined in a study of control samples from healthy donors and cancer patients. V lost 1 base to trimming and J lost 6 bases, with 7 bases between them. The CDR3 has 12 residues. Per the germline V gene, CDR1 is KGHSH and CDR2 is LQKENI. Repertoires were generated with immunoSEQ multiplex PCR, while TCRdb's copy carries only in-frame clones and drops some. The table includes 150,000 or so clones, 85% to 95% detected once. The V and J genes are TRBV18 and TRBJ2-7; D unclear. The sample consisted of blood. The sequence was collected from a man in his forties in good health. The CDR3 region has the DNA TGTGCCAGCTCACCACAGGGTAGCGAGCAGTACTTC. Protein: CASSPQGSEQYF. Looking up the rest from reference TRBV18 and TRBJ2-7 gives the full variable domain: NAGVMQNPRHLVRRRGQEARLRCSPMKGHSHVYWYRQLPEEGLKFMVYLQKENIIDESGMPKERFSAEFPKEGPSILRIQQVVRGDSAAYFCASSPQGSEQYFGPGTRLTVT.